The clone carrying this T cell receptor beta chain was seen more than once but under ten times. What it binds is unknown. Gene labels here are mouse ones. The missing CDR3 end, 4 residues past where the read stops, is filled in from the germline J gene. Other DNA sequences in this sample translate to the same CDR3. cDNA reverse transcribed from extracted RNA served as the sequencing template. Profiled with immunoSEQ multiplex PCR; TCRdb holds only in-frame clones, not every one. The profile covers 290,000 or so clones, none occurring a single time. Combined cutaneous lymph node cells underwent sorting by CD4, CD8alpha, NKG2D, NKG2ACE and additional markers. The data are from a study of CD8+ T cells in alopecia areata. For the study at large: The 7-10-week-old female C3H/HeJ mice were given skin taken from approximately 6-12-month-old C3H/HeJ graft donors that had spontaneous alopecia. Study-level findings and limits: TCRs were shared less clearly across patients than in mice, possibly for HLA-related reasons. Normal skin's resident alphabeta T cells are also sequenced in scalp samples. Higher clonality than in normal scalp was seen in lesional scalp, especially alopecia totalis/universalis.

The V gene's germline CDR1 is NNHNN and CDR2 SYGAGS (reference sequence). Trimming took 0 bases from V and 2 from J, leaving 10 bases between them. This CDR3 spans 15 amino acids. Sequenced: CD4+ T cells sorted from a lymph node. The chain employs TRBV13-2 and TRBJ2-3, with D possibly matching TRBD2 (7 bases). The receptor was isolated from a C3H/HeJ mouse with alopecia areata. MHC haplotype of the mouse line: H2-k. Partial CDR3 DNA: TGTGCCAGCGGTGATGCTGGGGGCGCTGCAGAA. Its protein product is CASGDAGGAAE. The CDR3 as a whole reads CASGDAGGAAETLYF.